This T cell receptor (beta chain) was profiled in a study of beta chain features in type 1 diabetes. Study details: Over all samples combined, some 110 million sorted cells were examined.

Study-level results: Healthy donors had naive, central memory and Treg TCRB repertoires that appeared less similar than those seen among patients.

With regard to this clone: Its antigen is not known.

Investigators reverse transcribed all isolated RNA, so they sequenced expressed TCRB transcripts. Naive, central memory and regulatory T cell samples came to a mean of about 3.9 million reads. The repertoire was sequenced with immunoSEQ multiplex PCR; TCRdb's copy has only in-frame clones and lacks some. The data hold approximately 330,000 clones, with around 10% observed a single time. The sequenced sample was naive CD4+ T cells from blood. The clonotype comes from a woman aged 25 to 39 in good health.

CDR3 sequence reads: CASIRGASETQYF. The CDR3 bases are TGTGCCAGCATTCGGGGGGCGTCGGAGACCCAGTACTTC. The chain carries TRBV7-9 and TRBJ2-5, with D tentatively TRBD2 (7 bases). The germline CDR1 and CDR2 sequences are SEHNR and FQNEAQ (reference sequence). V was trimmed by 7 bases and J by 5 bases, leaving 14 bases between them. This CDR3 region has 13 residues.